The 5 T cell receptor beta chains given below trace back to one sample, sequenced in a study of blood T cell repertoires in COVID-19. Only in-frame clones appear in the TCRdb table, and some are missing; sequencing was by immunoSEQ multiplex PCR. The data hold 200,000 to 250,000 clones, with around nine tenths observed a single time. The sequenced material came from peripheral blood. Source of these receptors: a man aged 60 to 75 with acute or convalescent COVID-19.

The count of this clone is one. This sequence joins TRBV9 and TRBJ2-1; D is uncertain. The CDR3 sequence is 13 residues long. The germline gives CDR1 SGDLS, CDR2 YYNGEE. Trimming removed 4 bases from V and 8 bases from J, with 13 bases in between. The DNA of the CDR3 is TGTGCCAGCAGCCCCAGCGATAGGTATGAGCAGTTCTTC. Translating it yields CASSPSDRYEQFF. The full variable domain, its missing parts supplied by reference TRBV9 and TRBJ2-1, is DSGVTQTPKHLITATGQRVTLRCSPRSGDLSVYWYQQSLDQGLQFLIQYYNGEERAKGNILERFSAQQFPDLHSELNLSSLELGDSALYFCASSPSDRYEQFFGPGTRLTVL.

V and J are TRBV4-2 and TRBJ2-4, with 12 bases fitting TRBD2. The V gene end was trimmed by 1 base and the J gene end by 9 bases; junction bases not matched to a gene: 4. The CDR3 sequence is 15 residues long. CDR1 LGHNA and CDR2 YNFKEQ come from the germline V gene. This CDR3 reads CASSQGTSGVGIQYF. CDR3 coding DNA: TGTGCCAGCAGCCAAGGGACTAGCGGGGTTGGCATTCAGTACTTC.

The chain recombines TRBV6-2 or TRBV6-3 with TRBJ1-1; D ambiguous. The CDR3 spans 16 residues. The germline V and J ends were trimmed by 0 bases and 1 base, with 12 bases remaining between them. Germline loops: CDR1 MNHEY, CDR2 SVGEGT. The CDR3 region is CASSYSEAGRNTEAFF. CDR3 in DNA: TGTGCCAGCAGTTACTCGGAGGCAGGACGGAACACTGAAGCTTTCTTT.

The V call is TRBV7-6, the J call TRBJ2-1; the match to TRBD2 covers 8 bases. The junction had 2 bases not matched to a gene; V was cut back by 1 base and J by 0 bases. Looked up from germline, CDR1 is SGHVS and CDR2 is FNYEAQ. CDR3 length equals 16 residues. For the CDR3, the DNA is TGTGCCAGCAGCTTAGTTACTAGCGGCTCCTACAATGAGCAGTTCTTC. Its protein is CASSLVTSGSYNEQFF.

The genes are TRBV6-5 and TRBJ1-4; D not certain. The V and J ends lost 0 bases and 8 bases respectively, with 7 bases between them. This CDR3 region has 13 residues. Germline values: CDR1 MNHEY, CDR2 SVGAGI. The CDR3 nucleotides read TGTGCCAGCAGTTACTCTGGGGAGGAAAAACTGTTTTTT. Translated, it gives CASSYSGEEKLFF.